This record covers a single T cell receptor beta chain. The antigen is not known. The source of the sample is a study of response to subunit inactivated influenza vaccine. The study's findings and limits: That few new T cells are recruited by each seasonal influenza vaccination was the authors' suggestion.

TCRdb passed the RT-PCR reads through MiXCR, listing each CDR3 protein once. The sample records hundreds of thousands of distinct CDR3 sequences, about 18% being singletons. The sequence was collected from a man in his forties or fifties who received an inactivated influenza vaccine. The sample was PBMCs from blood, taken 5 to 6 days after vaccination.

CDR3 bases: TGCAGTGTCAGCGGTAGCGGGAGGACACGATCCTACGAGCAGTACTTC. Translating it yields CSVSGSGRTRSYEQYF. The rearrangement links TRBV20-1 to TRBJ2-7; 10 bases align to TRBD2. CDR1 and CDR2 (germline): DFQATT, SNEGSKA (reference sequence). CDR3 length equals 16 residues. With V trimmed by 7 bases and J by 1 base, 13 bases remained unmatched.